The entry below describes one TCR beta chain. Time point here: baseline, week 1 (first vaccination visit). Regarding treatment: pre-vaccination baseline after standard-of-care therapy. The data stem from a study of a mutant IDH1 vaccine in newly diagnosed glioma. The overall study: Radiotherapy, temozolomide, or both had been given previously, and both were given to most.

The repertoire was sequenced with immunoSEQ multiplex PCR; TCRdb's copy has only in-frame clones and lacks some. The data hold 65,000 to 70,000 clones, with around 88% observed a single time. V lost 8 bases to trimming and J lost 4 bases; unmatched junction nucleotides: 5. Germline lookup yields CDR1 SGHNT and CDR2 YYREEE (reference sequence). This CDR3 has 12 amino acids. Here the sequenced sample was peripheral blood mononuclear cells (PBMCs), taken from a glioma patient treated with radiotherapy, temozolomide or both. This receptor was obtained from a woman in her late teens or twenties with glioma. Some clones in this sample may be carry-over from other donors' samples. V usage is TRBV5-4 and J usage is TRBJ2-5, with 7 bases that match TRBD2. CDR3 sequence: CASSTGGETQYF. CDR3 nucleotides: TGTGCCAGTAGCACGGGGGGAGAGACCCAGTACTTC.